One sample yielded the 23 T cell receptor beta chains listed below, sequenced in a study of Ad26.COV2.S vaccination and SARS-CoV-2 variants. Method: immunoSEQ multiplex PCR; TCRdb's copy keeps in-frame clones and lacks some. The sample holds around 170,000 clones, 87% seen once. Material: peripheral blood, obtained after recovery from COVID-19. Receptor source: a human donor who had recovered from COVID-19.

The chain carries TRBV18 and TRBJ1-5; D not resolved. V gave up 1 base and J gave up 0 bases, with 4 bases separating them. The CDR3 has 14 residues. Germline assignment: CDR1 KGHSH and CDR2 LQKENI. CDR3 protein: CASSPQGSNQPQHF. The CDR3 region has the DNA TGTGCCAGCTCACCACAGGGTAGCAATCAGCCCCAGCATTTT.

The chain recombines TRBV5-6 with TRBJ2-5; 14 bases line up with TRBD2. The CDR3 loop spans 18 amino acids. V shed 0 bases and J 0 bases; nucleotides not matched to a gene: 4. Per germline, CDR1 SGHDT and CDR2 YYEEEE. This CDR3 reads CASSLEGTSGSYQETQYF. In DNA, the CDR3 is TGTGCCAGCAGCTTGGAAGGGACTAGCGGGAGCTACCAAGAGACCCAGTACTTC. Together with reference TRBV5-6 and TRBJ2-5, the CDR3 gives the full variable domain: DAGVTQSPTHLIKTRGQQVTLRCSPKSGHDTVSWYQQALGQGPQFIFQYYEEEERQRGNFPDRFSGHQFPNYSSELNVNALLLGDSALYLCASSLEGTSGSYQETQYFGPGTRLLVL.

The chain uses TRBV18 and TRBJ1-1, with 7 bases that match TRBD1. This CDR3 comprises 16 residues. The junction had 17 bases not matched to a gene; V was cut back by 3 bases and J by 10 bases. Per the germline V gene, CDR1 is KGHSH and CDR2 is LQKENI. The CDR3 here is CASSPLGQVPIIGAFF. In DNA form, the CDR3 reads TGTGCCAGCTCACCGTTAGGACAGGTCCCCATCATTGGAGCTTTCTTT.

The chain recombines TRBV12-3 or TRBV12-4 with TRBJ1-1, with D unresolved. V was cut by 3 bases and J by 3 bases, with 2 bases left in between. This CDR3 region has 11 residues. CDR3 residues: CASSFHTEAFF. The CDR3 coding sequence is TGTGCCAGCAGTTTCCACACTGAAGCTTTCTTT.

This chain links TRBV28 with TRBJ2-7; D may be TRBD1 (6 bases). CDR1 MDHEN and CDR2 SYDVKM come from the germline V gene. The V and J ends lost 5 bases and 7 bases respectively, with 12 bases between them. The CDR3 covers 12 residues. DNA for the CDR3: TGTGCCAGCAGTCCCACAGGGCTTGAGCAGTACTTC. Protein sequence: CASSPTGLEQYF.

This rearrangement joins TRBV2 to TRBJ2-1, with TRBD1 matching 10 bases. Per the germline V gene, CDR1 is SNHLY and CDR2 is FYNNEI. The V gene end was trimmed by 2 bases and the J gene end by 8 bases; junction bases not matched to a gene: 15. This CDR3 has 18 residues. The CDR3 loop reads CASSEMRGGTGVGDEQFF. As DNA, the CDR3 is TGTGCCAGCAGTGAAATGCGTGGGGGGACAGGGGTAGGCGATGAGCAGTTCTTC.

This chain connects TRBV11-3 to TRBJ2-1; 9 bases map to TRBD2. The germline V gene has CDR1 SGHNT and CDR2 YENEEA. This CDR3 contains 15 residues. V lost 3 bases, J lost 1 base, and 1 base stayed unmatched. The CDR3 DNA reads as TGTGCCAGCAGCTTGGCGGGAGGGTCCTACAATGAGCAGTTCTTC. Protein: CASSLAGGSYNEQFF.

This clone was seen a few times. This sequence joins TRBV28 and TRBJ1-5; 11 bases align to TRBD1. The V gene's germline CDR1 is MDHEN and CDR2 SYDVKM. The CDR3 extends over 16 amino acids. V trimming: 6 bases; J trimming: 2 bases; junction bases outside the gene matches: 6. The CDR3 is CASSRTGGLGNQPQHF. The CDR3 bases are TGTGCCAGCAGCCGGACAGGGGGCCTGGGCAATCAGCCCCAGCATTTT.

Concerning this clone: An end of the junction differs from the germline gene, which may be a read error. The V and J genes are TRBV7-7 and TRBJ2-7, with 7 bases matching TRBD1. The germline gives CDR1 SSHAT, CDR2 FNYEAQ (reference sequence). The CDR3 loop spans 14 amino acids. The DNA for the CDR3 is TGTGCTAGCAGCGTGGACAGGTTCACCTACGAGCAGTACTTC. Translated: CASSVDRFTYEQYF. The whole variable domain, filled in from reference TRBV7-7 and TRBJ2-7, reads GAGVSQSPRYKVTKRGQDVTLRCDPISSHATLYWYQQALGQGPEFLTYFNYEAQPDKSGLPSDRFSAERPEGSISTLTIQRTEQRDSAMYRCASSVDRFTYEQYFGPGTRLTVT.

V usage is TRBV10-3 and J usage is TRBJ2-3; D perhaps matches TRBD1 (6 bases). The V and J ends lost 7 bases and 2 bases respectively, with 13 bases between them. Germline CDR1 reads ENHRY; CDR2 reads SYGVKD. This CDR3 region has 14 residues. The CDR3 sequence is CAINPQGITDTQYF. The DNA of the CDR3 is TGTGCCATCAACCCGCAGGGGATCACAGATACGCAGTATTTT.

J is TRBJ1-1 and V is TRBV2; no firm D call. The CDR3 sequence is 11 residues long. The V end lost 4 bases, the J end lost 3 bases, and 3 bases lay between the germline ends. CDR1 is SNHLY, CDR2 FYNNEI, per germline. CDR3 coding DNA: TGTGCCAGCAGTGGAGACACTGAAGCTTTCTTT. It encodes CASSGDTEAFF. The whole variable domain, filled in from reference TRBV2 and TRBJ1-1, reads EPEVTQTPSHQVTQMGQEVILRCVPISNHLYFYWYRQILGQKVEFLVSFYNNEISEKSEIFDDQFSVERPDGSNFTLKIRSTKLEDSAMYFCASSGDTEAFFGQGTRLTVV.

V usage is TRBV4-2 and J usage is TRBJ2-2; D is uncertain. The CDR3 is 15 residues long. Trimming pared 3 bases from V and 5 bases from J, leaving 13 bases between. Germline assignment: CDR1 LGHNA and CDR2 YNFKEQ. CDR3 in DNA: TGTGCCAGCAGCCACGGAACGGCGGATACCGGGGAGCTGTTTTTT. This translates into CASSHGTADTGELFF.

DNA for the CDR3: TGTGCCAGCAGCGTTTCCGGGACTCACTACGAGCAGTACTTC. It yields the protein CASSVSGTHYEQYF. This chain joins TRBV9 and TRBJ2-7, with a possible D match to TRBD2 (6 bases). The CDR3 contains 14 residues. The V gene lost 2 bases and the J gene lost 3 bases, with 12 bases spanning the gap. Germline lookup yields CDR1 SGDLS and CDR2 YYNGEE.

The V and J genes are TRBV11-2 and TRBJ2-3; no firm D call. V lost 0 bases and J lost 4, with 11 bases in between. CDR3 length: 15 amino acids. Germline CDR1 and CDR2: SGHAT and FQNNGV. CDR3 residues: CASSLDPLGSDTQYF. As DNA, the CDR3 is TGTGCCAGCAGCTTAGATCCCTTGGGGTCAGATACGCAGTATTTT.

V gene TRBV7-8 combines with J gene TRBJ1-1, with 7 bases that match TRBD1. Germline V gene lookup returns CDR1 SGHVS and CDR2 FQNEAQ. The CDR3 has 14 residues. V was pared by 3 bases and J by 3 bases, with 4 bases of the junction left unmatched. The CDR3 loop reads CASSFTGAYTEAFF. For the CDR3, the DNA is TGTGCCAGCAGCTTCACAGGGGCCTACACTGAAGCTTTCTTT.

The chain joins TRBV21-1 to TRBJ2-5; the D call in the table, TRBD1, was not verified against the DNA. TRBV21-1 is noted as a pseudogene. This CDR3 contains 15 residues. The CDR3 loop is CASSKAKGKQETQYF. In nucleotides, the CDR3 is TGTGCCAGCAGCAAAGCCAAGGGGAAACAAGAGACCCAGTACTTC.

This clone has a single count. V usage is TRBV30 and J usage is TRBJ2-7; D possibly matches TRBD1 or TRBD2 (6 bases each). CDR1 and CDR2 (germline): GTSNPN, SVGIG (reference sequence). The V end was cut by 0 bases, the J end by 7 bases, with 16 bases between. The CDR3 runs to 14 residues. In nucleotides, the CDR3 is TGTGCCTGGAGTGTACTGTGGGGGGCATTGGAGCAGTACTTC. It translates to CAWSVLWGALEQYF.

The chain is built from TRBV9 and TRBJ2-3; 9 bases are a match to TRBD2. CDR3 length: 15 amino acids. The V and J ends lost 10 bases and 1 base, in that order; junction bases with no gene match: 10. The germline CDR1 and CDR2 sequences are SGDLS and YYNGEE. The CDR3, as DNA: TGTGCCCGCGGAGGGGCGGGGGGGGGCACAGATACGCAGTATTTT. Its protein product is CARGGAGGGTDTQYF. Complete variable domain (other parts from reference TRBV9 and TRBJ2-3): DSGVTQTPKHLITATGQRVTLRCSPRSGDLSVYWYQQSLDQGLQFLIQYYNGEERAKGNILERFSAQQFPDLHSELNLSSLELGDSALYFCARGGAGGGTDTQYFGPGTRLTVL.

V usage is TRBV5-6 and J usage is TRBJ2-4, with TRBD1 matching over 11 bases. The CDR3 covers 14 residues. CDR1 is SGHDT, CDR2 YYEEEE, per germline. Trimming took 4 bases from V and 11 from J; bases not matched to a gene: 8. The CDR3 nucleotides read TGTGCCAGCAGCCGCGGACAGGGGGCTCGGGTTCAGTACTTC. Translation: CASSRGQGARVQYF. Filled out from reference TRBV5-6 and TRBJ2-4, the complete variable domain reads DAGVTQSPTHLIKTRGQQVTLRCSPKSGHDTVSWYQQALGQGPQFIFQYYEEEERQRGNFPDRFSGHQFPNYSSELNVNALLLGDSALYLCASSRGQGARVQYFGAGTRLSVL.

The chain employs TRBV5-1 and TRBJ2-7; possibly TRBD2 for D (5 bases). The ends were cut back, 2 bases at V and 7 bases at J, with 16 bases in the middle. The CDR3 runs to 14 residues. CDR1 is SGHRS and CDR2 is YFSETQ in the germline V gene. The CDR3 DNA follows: TGCGCCAGCAGCTTAGCGCCCCGGCCGGGGGAGCAGTACTTC. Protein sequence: CASSLAPRPGEQYF.

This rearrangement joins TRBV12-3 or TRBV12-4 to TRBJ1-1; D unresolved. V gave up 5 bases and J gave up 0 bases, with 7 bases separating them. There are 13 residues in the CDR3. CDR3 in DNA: TGTGCCAGCAGTGGAGGGATGAACACTGAAGCTTTCTTT. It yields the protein CASSGGMNTEAFF.

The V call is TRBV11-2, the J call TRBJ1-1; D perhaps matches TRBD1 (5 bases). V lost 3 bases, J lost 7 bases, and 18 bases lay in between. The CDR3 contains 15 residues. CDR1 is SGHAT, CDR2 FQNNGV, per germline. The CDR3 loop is CASSFPSLGPGEAFF. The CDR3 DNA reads TGTGCCAGCAGCTTCCCCTCGTTGGGGCCTGGTGAAGCTTTCTTT. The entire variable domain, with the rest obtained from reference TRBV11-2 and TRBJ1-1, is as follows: EAGVAQSPRYKIIEKRQSVAFWCNPISGHATLYWYQQILGQGPKLLIQFQNNGVVDDSQLPKDRFSAERLKGVDSTLKIQPAKLEDSAVYLCASSFPSLGPGEAFFGQGTRLTVV.

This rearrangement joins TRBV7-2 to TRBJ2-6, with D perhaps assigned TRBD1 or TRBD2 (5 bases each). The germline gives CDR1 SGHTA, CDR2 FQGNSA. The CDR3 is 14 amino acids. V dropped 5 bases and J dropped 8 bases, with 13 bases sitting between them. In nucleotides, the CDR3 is TGTGCCAGCAGCCTGGGGGTCTATTCCAACGTCCTGACTTTC. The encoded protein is CASSLGVYSNVLTF. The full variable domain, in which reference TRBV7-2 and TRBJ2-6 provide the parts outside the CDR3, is GAGVSQSPSNKVTEKGKDVELRCDPISGHTALYWYRQSLGQGLEFLIYFQGNSAPDKSGLPSDRFSAERTGGSVSTLTIQRTQQEDSAVYLCASSLGVYSNVLTFGAGSRLTVL.